This paragraph covers one TCR beta chain sequence. What it binds is unknown. The germline gives CDR1 SGHAT, CDR2 FQNNGV. After removal of 5 bases from V and 2 bases from J, the junction contained 4 bases not matched to a gene. This CDR3 region has 14 residues. This sample was taken from a study of cytomegalovirus exposure and HLA in healthy donors. Study-wide context: Out of 398 genotyped donors, roughly 78% belonged to the Caucasian-associated ancestry cluster. Findings and limits, study-wide: Several of the most significant clusters appeared linked to common viral pathogens, based on a later analysis. There were 150 to 200 TCR beta chains listed as cytomegalovirus-associated. With further analysis later on, most CMV-associated TCR beta chains appeared HLA-restricted.

Amplification used 60 Vbeta primers and 13 Jbeta primers. Produced via immunoSEQ multiplex PCR; TCRdb's table is partial and in-frame only. Here the sample spans roughly 120,000 clones, roughly 80% being singletons. The specimen sequenced was PBMCs. The clonotype comes from a middle-aged woman in good health and CMV-seronegative. The chain is built from TRBV11-2 and TRBJ1-2, with TRBD1 matching over 8 bases. CDR3 residues: CASSPGQGNYGYTF. The CDR3 DNA follows: TGTGCCAGCAGCCCCGGACAGGGCAACTATGGCTACACCTTC.